This TCR beta chain emerged from a study of T cells in Graves' hyperthyroidism and ophthalmopathy. The CDR3 runs to 13 residues. Trimming cost V 7 bases and J 7 bases, with 17 bases left between them. The germline gives CDR1 SGHRS, CDR2 YFSETQ. RNA transcripts served as the template for amplifying TCR beta CDR3 regions. The HTBI primer set served for first-round RT-PCR of the TCR CDR3. TCRdb reanalysed the multiplex PCR reads using MiXCR and keeps one entry per CDR3 protein. The sample yields 450,000 to 550,000 distinct CDR3 sequences, approximately 25% seen once. Sequencing used blood. V usage is TRBV5-1 and J usage is TRBJ1-1; D call uncertain. This sequence was found in a woman aged 25 to 39 with Graves' ophthalmopathy. CDR3 coding DNA: TGCGCCAGCTACCGTGAAGGGCGGTTTGAAGCTTTCTTT. Translation: CASYREGRFEAFF. Full variable domain (rest looked up from reference TRBV5-1 and TRBJ1-1): KAGVTQTPRYLIKTRGQQVTLSCSPISGHRSVSWYQQTPGQGLQFLFEYFSETQRNKGNFPGRFSGRQFSNSRSEMNVSTLELGDSALYLCASYREGRFEAFFGQGTRLTVV.